The clone carrying this T cell receptor beta chain was picked up a small number of times. Its specificity is not known. V lost 5 bases and J lost 4; bases outside the gene matches: 6. The germline CDR1 and CDR2 sequences are SEHNR and FQNEAQ (reference sequence). This CDR3 spans 14 amino acids. This specimen comes from a study of response to subunit inactivated influenza vaccine. Overall study findings and caveats: Researchers suggested that each seasonal influenza vaccination recruits few new T cells.

TCRdb redid the calling of the RT-PCR reads with MiXCR, one entry per CDR3 protein. The repertoire includes roughly 570,000 distinct CDR3 sequences, around 13% of them detected once, and around 10% sits in the top ten. The rearrangement links TRBV7-9 to TRBJ1-2; the match to TRBD1 covers 8 bases. Sequences were derived from PBMCs from blood, sampled about 11 days after vaccination. The source of this sequence is a man between 45 and 60 years old who received an inactivated influenza vaccine. The CDR3 here is CASSPEDRGYGYTF. CDR3 nucleotide sequence: TGTGCCAGCAGCCCTGAAGACAGGGGCTATGGCTACACCTTC.